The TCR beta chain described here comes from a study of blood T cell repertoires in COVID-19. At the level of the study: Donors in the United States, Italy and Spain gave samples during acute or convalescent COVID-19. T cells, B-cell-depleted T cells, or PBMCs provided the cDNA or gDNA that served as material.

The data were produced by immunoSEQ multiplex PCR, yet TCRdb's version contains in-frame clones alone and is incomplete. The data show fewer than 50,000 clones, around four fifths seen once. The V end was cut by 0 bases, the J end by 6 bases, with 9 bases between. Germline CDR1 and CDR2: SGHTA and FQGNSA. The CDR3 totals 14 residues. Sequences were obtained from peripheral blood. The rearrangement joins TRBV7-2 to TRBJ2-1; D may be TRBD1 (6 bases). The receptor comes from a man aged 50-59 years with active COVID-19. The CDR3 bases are TGTGCCAGCAGCTTAGCACAGGGTCGCAATGAGCAGTTCTTC. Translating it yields CASSLAQGRNEQFF.